This T cell receptor (beta chain) is from a study of blood T cells in healthy people across ages. Regarding the study as a whole: TCR beta diversity, measured per million T cells, fell in a roughly linear way with age.

A note on this clonotype: Antigen unknown. A read error may account for a junction end that differs from germline.

It was with a sample-barcoded 5' primer and a J-beta primer mix that a second PCR of about 6 to 12 cycles was run. Each CDR3 protein is one row after TCRdb ran MiXCR on the 5' RACE reads. The table has about 1.6 million distinct CDR3 sequences, about 31% seen once; the top ten hold over 9%. Samples had at least 6.5 million PBMCs isolated from them. Germline-derived CDR1 and CDR2 are DFQATT and SNEGSKA (reference sequence). This CDR3 contains 14 residues. The sample was blood. The TCR sequence derives from a woman in her 30s in good health. This chain connects TRBV20-1 to TRBJ2-3, with D tentatively TRBD2 (5 bases). CDR3 protein: CNATGRGSTDTQYF. CDR3 nucleotide sequence: TGCAATGCTACGGGTCGGGGAAGCACAGATACGCAGTATTTT.